This TCR beta chain came from a study of shared clonotypes between healthy human individuals. Broader study findings: Naive subsets generally exceeded memory subsets in estimated richness. A reduction in generation probabilities was seen for non-shared clonotypes relative to those shared by all four donors.

Worth noting for this clone: Antigen: not known.

Authors' analysis steps: ImmunoSEQ gave junction-only sequences without quality scores, so filtering differed. Produced via immunoSEQ multiplex PCR; TCRdb's table is partial and in-frame only. The DNA gave D and trimming, while V, J and clone size come from that table. The sample lists approximately 2.5 million clones; 90% to 95% were seen once. The study separated CD4+ cells into CD45RA+ naive and CD45RA-negative memory subsets. This CDR3 comprises 13 residues. Germline V gene sequence: CDR1 GTSNPN, CDR2 SVGIG (reference sequence). V was clipped by 4 bases and J by 7 bases, with 14 bases between them.

Input material: naive CD4+ T cells sorted from blood. Stated subset: CD45RA+ positively selected. The V and J genes are TRBV30 and TRBJ2-1, with D maybe TRBD1 (5 bases). This sequence was found in a man between 18 and 29 years old in good health. The CDR3 DNA reads as TGTGCCTGGACAAAGTCAGGGCCGAATGAGCAGTTCTTC. Translation: CAWTKSGPNEQFF.